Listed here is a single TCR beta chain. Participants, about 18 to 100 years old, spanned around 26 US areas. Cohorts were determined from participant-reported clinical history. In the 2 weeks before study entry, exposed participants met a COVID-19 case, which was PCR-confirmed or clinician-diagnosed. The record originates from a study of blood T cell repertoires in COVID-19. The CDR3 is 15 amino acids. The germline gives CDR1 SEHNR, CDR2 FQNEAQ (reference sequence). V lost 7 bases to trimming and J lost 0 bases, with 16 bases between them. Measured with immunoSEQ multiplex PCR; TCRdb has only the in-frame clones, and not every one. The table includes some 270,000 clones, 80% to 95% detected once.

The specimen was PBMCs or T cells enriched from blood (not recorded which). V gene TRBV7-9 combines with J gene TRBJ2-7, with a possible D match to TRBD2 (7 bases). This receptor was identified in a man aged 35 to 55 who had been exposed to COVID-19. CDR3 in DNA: TGTGCCAGCACCGAAAGGGGGGGGAGCTCCTACGAGCAGTACTTC. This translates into CASTERGGSSYEQYF.